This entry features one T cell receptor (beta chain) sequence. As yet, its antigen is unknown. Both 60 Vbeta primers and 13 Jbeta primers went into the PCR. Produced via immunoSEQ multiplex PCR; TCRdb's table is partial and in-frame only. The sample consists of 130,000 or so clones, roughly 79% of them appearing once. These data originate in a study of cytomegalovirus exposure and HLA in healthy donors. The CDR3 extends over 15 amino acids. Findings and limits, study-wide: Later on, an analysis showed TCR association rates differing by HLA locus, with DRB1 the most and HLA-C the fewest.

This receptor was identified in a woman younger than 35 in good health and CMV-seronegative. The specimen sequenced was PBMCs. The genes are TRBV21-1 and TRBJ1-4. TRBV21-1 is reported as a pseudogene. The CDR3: CASSKFNPKPEKLFF. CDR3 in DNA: TGTGCCAGCAGCAAATTCAATCCTAAACCTGAAAAACTGTTTTTT.